What follows are 30 T cell receptor beta chains derived from one specimen sequenced in a study of blood T cell repertoires in COVID-19. The protocol was immunoSEQ multiplex PCR, while the TCRdb copy is restricted to in-frame clones and leaves out a portion. This sample has some 200,000 clones, with approximately 90% found just once. Sequencing was carried out using peripheral blood. The receptor source for this set is a man in his fifties with acute or convalescent COVID-19.

This clone came up once. This rearrangement joins TRBV30 to TRBJ2-7; a weak D match, TRBD1 (7 bases). The CDR3 totals 13 residues. Germline V gene sequence: CDR1 GTSNPN, CDR2 SVGIG (reference sequence). The V gene lost 0 bases and the J gene lost 6 bases, with 12 bases spanning the gap. Here the CDR3 DNA reads TGTGCCTGGAGTGTGGGCAGGGGGGTCGAGCAGTACTTC. This sequence encodes CAWSVGRGVEQYF.

This clone has just one count. The chain carries TRBV7-9 and TRBJ2-5, with 8 bases fitting TRBD2. CDR1 and CDR2 from the germline V gene are SEHNR and FQNEAQ (reference sequence). This CDR3 comprises 15 residues. V shed 5 bases, J shed 4 bases, and the junction held 9 bases outside the gene matches. This CDR3 is CASSPSAGARETQYF. CDR3 in DNA: TGTGCCAGCAGCCCCTCAGCGGGGGCGCGAGAGACCCAGTACTTC.

The genes are TRBV7-9 and TRBJ1-2; unclear D gene. Germline V CDR1 and CDR2: SEHNR, FQNEAQ (reference sequence). This CDR3 spans 14 amino acids. V shed 1 base and J shed 5 bases, with 11 bases lying between them. The CDR3 spells CASSLEEGAYGYTF. In DNA form, the CDR3 reads TGTGCCAGCAGCTTAGAAGAGGGAGCGTATGGCTACACCTTC.

In DNA, the CDR3 is TGCAGTGCTAGTAAGAGACAGGGGGATGGCTACACCTTC. It yields the protein CSASKRQGDGYTF. The V and J genes are TRBV20-1 and TRBJ1-2; 9 nucleotides agree with TRBD1. V was clipped by 3 bases and J by 6 bases; unmatched bases: 5. The CDR3 sequence is 13 residues long. The germline V gene encodes CDR1 DFQATT and CDR2 SNEGSKA (reference sequence).

The J gene is TRBJ2-7, the V gene TRBV5-4; 8 bases align to TRBD1. The CDR3 has 16 residues. The germline gives CDR1 SGHNT, CDR2 YYREEE (reference sequence). Losses at the gene ends were 4 bases for V and 0 bases for J; bases not matched to a gene: 9. Here the CDR3 reads CASSPRGQGFSYEQYF. For the CDR3, the DNA is TGTGCCAGCAGCCCCCGAGGACAGGGATTCTCCTACGAGCAGTACTTC.

The chain carries TRBV28 and TRBJ2-2, with D perhaps TRBD2 (7 bases). The germline CDR1 and CDR2 sequences are MDHEN and SYDVKM. Between the trimmed V and J ends, which lost 7 bases and 4 bases, there was a span of 19 bases. The CDR3 consists of 16 residues. CDR3 nucleotide sequence: TGTGCCAGCACCCGAGGAGGGGGGGCACCCACCGGGGAGCTGTTTTTT. It yields the protein CASTRGGGAPTGELFF.

This rearrangement joins TRBV7-3 to TRBJ2-2; D gene uncertain. CDR1 is SGHTA, CDR2 FQGTGA, per germline. The CDR3 contains 12 residues. The ends were cut back, 5 bases at V and 6 bases at J, with 7 bases in the middle. The CDR3 protein is CASSTDPGELFF. The CDR3 nucleotides are TGTGCCAGCAGCACAGACCCCGGGGAGCTGTTTTTT.

J is TRBJ2-3 and V is TRBV7-9; D is possibly TRBD1 (5 bases). The CDR3 length is 13 residues. V lost 1 base and J 5 bases, leaving 7 bases between the germline ends. Germline loops: CDR1 SEHNR, CDR2 FQNEAQ (reference sequence). CDR3 in amino acids: CASSLGQGDTQYF. The CDR3 DNA reads as TGTGCCAGCAGCTTAGGGCAGGGAGATACGCAGTATTTT.

The rearrangement uses TRBV19 and TRBJ1-1; 8 bases are a match to TRBD1. V was pared by 4 bases and J by 3 bases, with 10 bases of the junction left unmatched. The CDR3 sequence is 16 residues long. In germline, CDR1 is LNHDA, CDR2 SQIVND (reference sequence). In DNA, the CDR3 is TGTGCCAGTAGTACCCACCGACAGGGGAGGGACACTGAAGCTTTCTTT. Its protein product is CASSTHRQGRDTEAFF. The full variable domain, with the rest looked up from reference TRBV19 and TRBJ1-1, is DGGITQSPKYLFRKEGQNVTLSCEQNLNHDAMYWYRQDPGQGLRLIYYSQIVNDFQKGDIAEGYSVSREKKESFPLTVTSAQKNPTAFYLCASSTHRQGRDTEAFFGQGTRLTVV.

The chain has TRBV19 and TRBJ1-2; a possible D gene is TRBD1 (6 bases). Germline CDR1 reads LNHDA; CDR2 reads SQIVND (reference sequence). The V end lost 3 bases, the J end lost 8 bases, and 19 bases lay between the germline ends. The CDR3 runs 15 residues. The CDR3 DNA reads as TGTGCCAGTAGTATGATGGGCAGGGGCGCCGGGGGCTACACCTTC. Protein product: CASSMMGRGAGGYTF.

About this clone itself: One end of the junction fails to match germline, which may point to a read error. The chain has TRBV7-9 and TRBJ1-1; D may be TRBD1 (6 bases). Germline values: CDR1 SEHNR, CDR2 FQNEAQ (reference sequence). CDR3 length: 13 amino acids. The CDR3 loop is CASSPRGGGQRNF. Written as DNA, the CDR3 is TGTGCCAGCAGCCCTAGGGGGGGAGGACAGAGGAACTTT.

This chain joins TRBV2 and TRBJ1-1; the match to TRBD1 covers 7 bases. This CDR3 is built from 13 residues. The V gene's germline CDR1 is SNHLY and CDR2 FYNNEI. V was clipped by 2 bases and J by 6 bases; unmatched bases: 3. Here the CDR3 DNA reads TGTGCCAGCAGTGAACCGACAGGGCCTGAAGCTTTCTTT. Its translation is CASSEPTGPEAFF.

This chain joins TRBV28 and TRBJ1-2; D call uncertain. Germline CDR1 and CDR2: MDHEN and SYDVKM. The CDR3 has 16 residues. V was clipped by 5 bases and J by 5 bases, with 21 bases between them. The CDR3 here is CASSPVAAVWVYGYTF. For the CDR3, the DNA is TGTGCCAGCAGTCCCGTCGCGGCGGTGTGGGTGTATGGCTACACCTTC.

The chain uses TRBV7-2 and TRBJ2-7; possible D gene TRBD2, 5 bases. The CDR3 has 13 residues. Germline values: CDR1 SGHTA, CDR2 FQGNSA. V was trimmed by 2 bases and J by 6 bases, leaving 11 bases between them. The CDR3 sequence: CASSLRTLPEQYF. The CDR3 DNA follows: TGTGCCAGCAGCTTACGGACTCTTCCCGAGCAGTACTTC.

The genes are TRBV4-1 and TRBJ1-6; 9 nucleotides line up with TRBD1. Unmatched junction bases numbered 12, after V lost 2 bases and J lost 7 bases. Germline CDR1 and CDR2: MGHRA and YSYEKL. The CDR3 runs 18 residues. CDR3 protein: CASSQHTEQGARNSPLHF. In nucleotides, the CDR3 is TGCGCCAGCAGCCAACACACTGAACAGGGGGCCCGGAATTCACCCCTCCACTTT.

The chain has TRBV6-1 and TRBJ2-1, with TRBD2 matching over 8 bases. Germline CDR1 reads MNHNS; CDR2 reads SASEGT. The length of the CDR3 is 15 residues. J was trimmed by 4 bases and V by 6 bases; bases with no gene match: 8. The CDR3 region has the DNA TGTGCCAGCAGAATGAGCGGGAGACTATACAATGAGCAGTTCTTC. Protein product: CASRMSGRLYNEQFF.

This sequence joins TRBV19 and TRBJ1-1; TRBD1 matches at 7 bases. The CDR3 totals 16 residues. The ends lost 3 bases at V and 1 base at J; junction bases unmatched: 8. Germline V gives CDR1 LNHDA, CDR2 SQIVND (reference sequence). The CDR3: CASSILGQTKNTEAFF. The CDR3, as DNA: TGTGCCAGTAGTATTCTGGGACAGACAAAGAACACTGAAGCTTTCTTT.

This sequence joins TRBV4-2 and TRBJ2-1; 7 nucleotides line up with TRBD2. The CDR3 is made up of 15 amino acids. With 3 bases clipped from V and 2 bases from J, the junction kept 4 bases outside the gene matches. Germline CDR1 is LGHNA and CDR2 is YNFKEQ. The CDR3 DNA follows: TGTGCCAGCAGCCACCCTAGCGGTACCTACAATGAGCAGTTCTTC. Translating gives CASSHPSGTYNEQFF.

V usage is TRBV5-4 and J usage is TRBJ1-2, with unresolved D. This CDR3 is built from 14 residues. CDR1 SGHNT and CDR2 YYREEE come from the germline V gene (reference sequence). Trimming removed 6 bases from V and 2 bases from J, with 14 bases in between. This chain's CDR3 is CASTLEDENYGYTF. The CDR3 bases are TGTGCCAGCACCTTAGAGGATGAAAACTATGGCTACACCTTC.

The chain combines TRBV19 with TRBJ1-2; D may be TRBD1 (6 bases). V was shortened by 5 bases and J by 7 bases, with 11 bases between the two germline ends. The CDR3 sequence is 12 residues long. Germline V gene data show CDR1 as LNHDA and CDR2 as SQIVND (reference sequence). CDR3 nucleotide sequence: TGTGCCAGTAGTCGTCAACAGGGTGGCTACACCTTC. Translated, it gives CASSRQQGGYTF. Drawing the rest from reference TRBV19 and TRBJ1-2, the complete variable domain is DGGITQSPKYLFRKEGQNVTLSCEQNLNHDAMYWYRQDPGQGLRLIYYSQIVNDFQKGDIAEGYSVSREKKESFPLTVTSAQKNPTAFYLCASSRQQGGYTFGSGTRLTVV.

The genes are TRBV7-9 and TRBJ1-3, with D possibly TRBD1 on 5 matching bases. Deletions cut 11 bases from V and 4 bases from J, with 12 bases between. This CDR3 comprises 12 residues. Germline CDR1 reads SEHNR; CDR2 reads FQNEAQ (reference sequence). CDR3 DNA: TGTGCCGCGGGGGGTTCCGGAAACACCATATATTTT. Translating it yields CAAGGSGNTIYF.

This chain joins TRBV3-1 (or the pseudogene TRBV3-2) and TRBJ2-1; D perhaps matches TRBD1 (7 bases). V was trimmed by 4 bases and J by 6 bases, leaving 16 bases between them. The CDR3 runs 15 residues. CDR1 LGHDT and CDR2 YNNKEL come from the germline V gene (reference sequence). The CDR3 sequence is CASSLSGGLFNEQFF. The CDR3 nucleotides read TGTGCCAGCAGCCTATCAGGGGGGCTGTTCAATGAGCAGTTCTTC.

The chain uses TRBV4-2 and TRBJ2-2; the match to TRBD1 covers 7 bases. Germline CDR1 LGHNA, CDR2 YNFKEQ. V shed 3 bases, J shed 5 bases, and the junction held 6 bases outside the gene matches. The CDR3 is 15 amino acids. The CDR3 protein is CASSQATGVTGELFF. The CDR3 DNA follows: TGTGCCAGCAGCCAGGCCACAGGGGTTACCGGGGAGCTGTTTTTT.

The J gene is TRBJ1-1, the V gene TRBV7-9; no reliable D call. The CDR3 has 15 amino acids. Between the trimmed V and J ends, which lost 1 base and 0 bases, there was a span of 9 bases. Germline CDR1 is SEHNR and CDR2 is FQNEAQ (reference sequence). CDR3 sequence reads: CASSLVGSLNTEAFF. CDR3 coding DNA: TGTGCCAGCAGCTTAGTTGGCTCTTTGAACACTGAAGCTTTCTTT.

DNA of the CDR3: TGTGCCAGCAGTGAGGGGGGACAGCAAGAGACCCAGTACTTC. Amino acid sequence: CASSEGGQQETQYF. This chain joins TRBV9 and TRBJ2-5; D may be TRBD1 (7 bases). This CDR3 is built from 14 residues. Looked up from germline, CDR1 is SGDLS and CDR2 is YYNGEE. Trimming shortened V by 5 bases and J by 2 bases, and 13 bases separated the two germline ends.

V is TRBV5-6 and J is TRBJ2-2; TRBD1 agrees at 7 bases. CDR3 length: 16 amino acids. J was trimmed by 4 bases and V by 0 bases; bases with no gene match: 6. The germline gives CDR1 SGHDT, CDR2 YYEEEE. The CDR3 sequence: CASSLGQGLVTGELFF. The CDR3 nucleotides read TGTGCCAGCAGCTTGGGACAGGGTCTGGTCACCGGGGAGCTGTTTTTT.

The chain couples TRBV28 to TRBJ1-3, with D unclear. The CDR3 runs to 13 residues. The V gene lost 2 bases and the J gene lost 4 bases, with 6 bases spanning the gap. Germline V gene data show CDR1 as MDHEN and CDR2 as SYDVKM. DNA for the CDR3: TGTGCCAGCAGTTTACCCTTAGGAAACACCATATATTTT. This encodes CASSLPLGNTIYF.

This rearrangement joins TRBV10-3 to TRBJ2-2, with 7 nucleotides matching TRBD2. The length of the CDR3 is 14 residues. The germline CDR1 and CDR2 sequences are ENHRY and SYGVKD. V lost 3 bases to trimming and J lost 3 bases; unmatched junction nucleotides: 1. The CDR3 DNA reads TGTGCCATCAGTGATCTAGCGGACACCGGGGAGCTGTTTTTT. Translation gives CAISDLADTGELFF.

This chain connects TRBV7-9 to TRBJ1-1; D may be TRBD1 (5 bases). Trimming took 2 bases from V and 3 from J, leaving 10 bases between them. The germline CDR1 and CDR2 sequences are SEHNR and FQNEAQ (reference sequence). The CDR3 loop spans 14 amino acids. The CDR3: CASSLRAGDTEAFF. DNA for the CDR3: TGTGCCAGCAGCTTAAGGGCGGGGGACACTGAAGCTTTCTTT.

The rearrangement joins TRBV7-9 to TRBJ1-1; a weak D match, TRBD1 (5 bases). This CDR3 spans 16 amino acids. Per germline, CDR1 SEHNR and CDR2 FQNEAQ (reference sequence). The V end was cut by 5 bases, the J end by 1 base, with 17 bases between. CDR3 residues: CASSPGPDRGNTEAFF. For the CDR3, the DNA is TGTGCCAGCAGCCCAGGGCCCGATCGTGGGAACACTGAAGCTTTCTTT.